The 27 T cell receptor beta chains below all came from one sample that was sequenced in a study of T-cell reconstitution after alpha-beta-depleted transplantation in children. Unique molecular identifiers were used to barcode this TCRbeta library. Each CDR3 protein is one row after TCRdb ran MiXCR on the PCR reads. The data show about 200,000 distinct CDR3 sequences, under 8.5% seen once. Material: PBMCs, obtained before TCRalphabeta/CD19-depleted stem cell transplant. These receptors originate from a boy aged 2 to 10 with acute lymphoblastic leukemia, due to receive a stem cell transplant.

This clonotype showed up many times. The chain carries TRBV28 and TRBJ1-5, with a tentative D call TRBD1 (6 bases). The CDR3 has 17 residues. Germline CDR1 MDHEN, CDR2 SYDVKM. V was cut by 4 bases and J by 1 base, with 17 bases left in between. Here the CDR3 DNA reads TGTGCCAGCAGTTCCCAACAGGGATTCGGAAGCAATCAGCCCCAGCATTTT. This translates into CASSSQQGFGSNQPQHF.

The chain employs TRBV28 and TRBJ1-4; TRBD1 matches at 7 bases. With V trimmed by 8 bases and J by 5 bases, 5 bases remained unmatched. Germline values: CDR1 MDHEN, CDR2 SYDVKM. The CDR3 consists of 13 residues. CDR3 DNA: TGTGCCAGCTACACAGGGGAAAATGAAAAACTGTTTTTT. Translation: CASYTGENEKLFF.

In its sample, this clonotype was seen many times. The gene calls are TRBV20-1 and TRBJ2-3; no clear D gene. V lost 5 bases and J 2 bases, leaving 8 bases between the germline ends. Per the germline V gene, CDR1 is DFQATT and CDR2 is SNEGSKA (reference sequence). The CDR3 sequence is 12 residues long. The CDR3 region is CSAFAFTDTQYF. CDR3 in DNA: TGCAGTGCTTTCGCATTCACAGATACGCAGTATTTT.

This sequence joins TRBV28 and TRBJ1-2; tentative D call: TRBD1 (5 bases). Trimming stripped 6 bases from V and 7 bases from J, with 15 bases between. CDR1 and CDR2 (germline): MDHEN, SYDVKM. The length of the CDR3 is 13 residues. The CDR3 loop reads CASSSLNRRGYTF. In DNA, the CDR3 is TGTGCCAGCAGCTCCCTCAACAGGCGTGGCTACACCTTC.

At least ten counts were recorded for this clonotype. This chain links TRBV5-1 with TRBJ2-5; 7 bases fit TRBD1. Germline V gene lookup returns CDR1 SGHRS and CDR2 YFSETQ. The V gene end was trimmed by 2 bases and the J gene end by 5 bases; junction bases not matched to a gene: 3. The CDR3 covers 13 residues. The CDR3 sequence is CASSFKGAETQYF. In DNA, the CDR3 is TGCGCCAGCAGCTTCAAGGGGGCGGAGACCCAGTACTTC.

In this sample, this clonotype turned up many times. The chain combines TRBV6-1 with TRBJ2-2, with unresolved D. Germline V gene sequence: CDR1 MNHNS, CDR2 SASEGT. Trimming removed 6 bases at V and 5 bases at J, with 13 bases between. The length of the CDR3 is 14 residues. Here the CDR3 reads CASRSLVRTGELFF. CDR3 bases: TGTGCCAGCAGGTCACTTGTTCGGACCGGGGAGCTGTTTTTT.

The chain combines TRBV14 with TRBJ2-3, with TRBD2 as a possible D gene (7 bases). V lost 4 bases and J lost 8, with 16 bases in between. CDR1 and CDR2 from the germline V gene are SGHDN and FVKESK. The CDR3 is 14 amino acids. The CDR3 sequence is CASSLRGGGGTQYF. The DNA of the CDR3 is TGTGCCAGCAGCCTTAGGGGGGGCGGCGGTACGCAGTATTTT.

This chain connects TRBV21-1 to TRBJ2-5; TRBD2 was called by the table and not checked on the DNA. TRBV21-1 is termed a pseudogene. CDR3 length: 16 residues. This CDR3 is CASSKEEEIYQETQYF. As DNA, the CDR3 is TGTGCCAGCAGCAAAGAGGAGGAGATCTACCAAGAGACCCAGTACTTC.

This clonotype was seen ten or more times. CDR3 DNA: TGTGCCAGCAGCGTAATGGGACAGGTGGCTGGGGCCAACGTCCTGACTTTC. As protein: CASSVMGQVAGANVLTF. The chain uses TRBV9 and TRBJ2-6, with 8 bases lining up with TRBD1. V lost 1 base and J lost 2; bases outside the gene matches: 5. Germline CDR1 is SGDLS and CDR2 is YYNGEE. The CDR3 totals 17 residues.

Ten or more counts support this clonotype. The CDR3 loop is CASRARGNSYEQYF. DNA of the CDR3: TGTGCCAGCAGGGCCAGGGGCAACTCCTACGAGCAGTACTTC. This rearrangement joins TRBV7-9 to TRBJ2-7, with D tentatively TRBD1 (6 bases). This CDR3 region has 14 residues. V lost 6 bases and J 0 bases, leaving 12 bases between the germline ends. Looked up from germline, CDR1 is SEHNR and CDR2 is FQNEAQ (reference sequence). The full variable domain, in which reference TRBV7-9 and TRBJ2-7 provide the parts outside the CDR3, is DTGVSQNPRHKITKRGQNVTFRCDPISEHNRLYWYRQTLGQGPEFLTYFQNEAQLEKSRLLSDRFSAERPKGSFSTLEIQRTEQGDSAMYLCASRARGNSYEQYFGPGTRLTVT.

This clonotype has just one count. The rearrangement uses TRBV7-8 and TRBJ2-3, with D possibly matching TRBD2 (6 bases). Per the germline V gene, CDR1 is SGHVS and CDR2 is FQNEAQ. The ends were cut back, 1 base at V and 3 bases at J, with 14 bases in the middle. CDR3 length: 16 residues. CDR3 residues: CASSLVSGVRTDTQYF. In nucleotides, the CDR3 is TGTGCCAGCAGCTTAGTGTCGGGGGTCCGAACAGATACGCAGTATTTT.

This sequence joins TRBV30 and TRBJ1-2; possible D gene TRBD1, 5 bases. Germline lookup yields CDR1 GTSNPN and CDR2 SVGIG (reference sequence). V shed 4 bases and J shed 7 bases, with 16 bases lying between them. The CDR3 totals 13 residues. The CDR3: CAWTPGTDGGYTF. As DNA, the CDR3 is TGTGCCTGGACTCCCGGGACGGACGGTGGCTACACCTTC.

The table lists this clonotype with many counts. The V gene is TRBV29-1, the J gene TRBJ2-5; 10 positions match TRBD2. This CDR3 comprises 15 residues. J gave up 2 bases and V 4 bases, and 7 bases lay outside the gene matches. The germline V gene encodes CDR1 SQVTM and CDR2 ANQGSEA. In DNA, the CDR3 is TGCAGCGTTGTTGCGCTAGCGGGGGCTCAAGAGACCCAGTACTTC. It specifies CSVVALAGAQETQYF.

This clonotype was seen only a few times. This chain links TRBV20-1 with TRBJ2-7; perhaps TRBD1 as D (6 bases). Trimming took 0 bases from V and 4 from J, leaving 19 bases between them. Germline V CDR1 and CDR2: DFQATT, SNEGSKA (reference sequence). The CDR3 totals 16 residues. CDR3 sequence reads: CSARDSAGQGLYEQYF. The CDR3 DNA reads TGCAGTGCTAGAGACTCCGCAGGGCAGGGGTTGTACGAGCAGTACTTC.

This clonotype was seen many times. The J gene is TRBJ1-5, the V gene TRBV29-1, with D tentatively TRBD1 (6 bases). CDR1 SQVTM and CDR2 ANQGSEA come from the germline V gene. Trimming removed 5 bases at V and 2 bases at J, with 10 bases between. The CDR3 contains 13 residues. For the CDR3, the DNA is TGCAGCGTTTCCAGGGGCGGCAATCAGCCCCAGCATTTT. Translated, it gives CSVSRGGNQPQHF.

In this sample, this clonotype turned up many times. The V gene is TRBV5-1, the J gene TRBJ2-7, with 7 bases identical to TRBD1. CDR3 length equals 14 residues. V lost 4 bases to trimming and J lost 0 bases; unmatched junction nucleotides: 4. Germline V gene sequence: CDR1 SGHRS, CDR2 YFSETQ. The CDR3 sequence is CASSLTGYSYEQYF. In DNA form, the CDR3 reads TGCGCCAGCAGCCTGACAGGGTACTCCTACGAGCAGTACTTC.

This clonotype was detected many times. V gene TRBV29-1 combines with J gene TRBJ2-5; the D is unclear. In germline, CDR1 is SQVTM, CDR2 ANQGSEA. The V and J ends lost 1 base and 3 bases respectively, with 9 bases between them. CDR3 length: 13 residues. The CDR3: CSVEGARKETQYF. The CDR3 DNA sequence: TGCAGCGTTGAAGGGGCCAGGAAAGAGACCCAGTACTTC.

This clonotype came up many times. The chain is built from TRBV6-2 or TRBV6-3 and TRBJ2-4; no clear D. The germline V gene encodes CDR1 MNHEY and CDR2 SVGEGT. With 0 bases removed from V and 9 bases from J, the gap between germline ends came to 9 bases. The CDR3 extends over 13 amino acids. The CDR3 nucleotides are TGTGCCAGCAGTTACTCGAAGTCCTTCATTCAGTACTTC. This encodes CASSYSKSFIQYF.

This clonotype was seen ten or more times. The chain links TRBV7-2 to TRBJ2-3; D possibly corresponds to TRBD1 (6 bases). The CDR3 runs to 15 residues. Germline V CDR1 and CDR2: SGHTA, FQGNSA. Trimming took off 3 bases at V and 2 bases at J, with 12 bases between the two ends. In DNA, the CDR3 is TGTGCCAGCAGCTTGCGGCACAGGGTCACAGATACGCAGTATTTT. It yields the protein CASSLRHRVTDTQYF.

The chain has TRBV7-2 and TRBJ1-2; no firm D call. The CDR3 length is 17 residues. CDR1 is SGHTA and CDR2 is FQGNSA in the germline V gene. The V and J ends lost 5 bases and 0 bases respectively, with 19 bases between them. This CDR3 is CASSPSTGEWANYGYTF. DNA of the CDR3: TGTGCCAGCAGCCCATCAACTGGGGAGTGGGCTAACTATGGCTACACCTTC.

This clonotype appeared many times. The J gene is TRBJ2-1, the V gene TRBV9; 7 bases agree with TRBD2. CDR1 is SGDLS and CDR2 is YYNGEE in the germline V gene. V lost 1 base to trimming and J lost 4 bases; unmatched junction nucleotides: 5. The CDR3 runs to 15 residues. The CDR3 coding sequence is TGTGCCAGCAGCGTAATATCTAGCGGATACAATGAGCAGTTCTTC. This encodes CASSVISSGYNEQFF.

This clonotype was recorded at least ten times. This chain connects TRBV10-3 to TRBJ2-2, with D possibly TRBD2 on 6 matching bases. V was clipped by 6 bases and J by 5 bases, with 13 bases between them. Per germline, CDR1 ENHRY and CDR2 SYGVKD. The CDR3 has 14 residues. CDR3 sequence: CAIRSDGGTGELFF. Written as DNA, the CDR3 is TGTGCCATCAGGTCGGACGGGGGTACCGGGGAGCTGTTTTTT.

This clonotype was seen at least ten times. The J gene is TRBJ1-5, the V gene TRBV7-8; D is undetermined. The V end was cut by 8 bases, the J end by 3 bases, with 14 bases between. The CDR3 runs 14 residues. CDR1 and CDR2 (germline): SGHVS, FQNEAQ. CDR3 loop: CASAVAGTNQPQHF. The DNA for the CDR3 is TGTGCCAGCGCGGTCGCGGGAACCAATCAGCCCCAGCATTTT.

This clonotype was observed at least ten times. The chain uses TRBV4-2 and TRBJ2-2; D call uncertain. Germline V gene lookup returns CDR1 LGHNA and CDR2 YNFKEQ. Trimming cost V 1 base and J 6 bases, with 9 bases left between them. CDR3 size: 14 residues. The CDR3 loop is CASSQVLTAGELFF. CDR3 nucleotides: TGTGCCAGCAGCCAAGTGCTCACGGCCGGGGAGCTGTTTTTT.

Points on this clonotype: One junction end disagrees with the germline gene, perhaps due to a read error. The J gene is TRBJ2-7, the V gene TRBV11-2; 7 bases line up with TRBD1. Germline CDR1 is SGHAT and CDR2 is FQNNGV. The CDR3 extends over 13 amino acids. DNA of the CDR3: TGTGCCAGCCGCTTAAGCAGGGGGAACGAGCAGTACTTC. This sequence encodes CASRLSRGNEQYF. Full variable domain (outside the CDR3, taken from reference TRBV11-2 and TRBJ2-7): EAGVAQSPRYKIIEKRQSVAFWCNPISGHATLYWYQQILGQGPKLLIQFQNNGVVDDSQLPKDRFSAERLKGVDSTLKIQPAKLEDSAVYLCASRLSRGNEQYFGPGTRLTVT.

The genes are TRBV5-5 and TRBJ1-1; no definite D call. Per the germline V gene, CDR1 is SGHKS and CDR2 is YYEKEE (reference sequence). The CDR3 contains 15 residues. V gave up 2 bases and J gave up 6 bases, with 17 bases separating them. In nucleotides, the CDR3 is TGTGCCAGCAGCTTCGAGGGAATTGGCTTCGCTGAAGCTTTCTTT. It yields the protein CASSFEGIGFAEAFF.

At least ten counts were recorded for this clonotype. This chain joins TRBV29-1 and TRBJ1-2; TRBD1 is a possible D gene (6 bases). Germline loops: CDR1 SQVTM, CDR2 ANQGSEA. The CDR3 runs to 12 residues. Trimming left V 6 bases short and J 3 bases short, with 11 bases between. For the CDR3, the DNA is TGCAGCGTCAGGGGAGCGGACTATGGCTACACCTTC. Translated: CSVRGADYGYTF. Together with reference TRBV29-1 and TRBJ1-2, the CDR3 gives the full variable domain: SAVISQKPSRDICQRGTSLTIQCQVDSQVTMMFWYRQQPGQSLTLIATANQGSEATYESGFVIDKFPISRPNLTFSTLTVSNMSPEDSSIYLCSVRGADYGYTFGSGTRLTVV.